This T cell receptor beta chain was retrieved from a study of cytomegalovirus exposure and HLA in healthy donors. The PCR used 60 Vbeta and 13 Jbeta primers. Libraries were prepared by immunoSEQ multiplex PCR; TCRdb keeps only in-frame clonotypes and omits some of them. The data show roughly 200,000 clones, around 78% seen once. Germline assignment: CDR1 ENHRY and CDR2 SYGVKD. The CDR3 has 13 amino acids. The ends were cut back, 4 bases at V and 3 bases at J, with 10 bases in the middle. The chain links TRBV10-3 to TRBJ2-7; perhaps TRBD2 as D (6 bases). What was sequenced was PBMCs. The clonotype originates from a woman between 25 and 40 years old in good health and CMV-seropositive. The CDR3 coding sequence is TGTGCCATCAGTGGCAGGGAGGACTACGAGCAGTACTTC. Amino acids: CAISGREDYEQYF.